Listed here are 19 T cell receptor beta chains from one sample, sequenced in a study of blood T cell repertoires in COVID-19 (dated by TCRdb to the early 2020s). The protocol used for the library was the immunoSEQ multiplex PCR assay. Drawn from immuneACCESS, this table holds only the in-frame rearrangements with V and J called that TCRdb kept. Clones are partly lost; checked studies trace under half to an unresolved V gene and leave the rest unexplained. For this sample there are roughly 180,000 clones; 65% to 85% appear just once. Of the sample, 17% is held by the ten largest clones. The specimen sequenced was peripheral blood. These receptors came from a man aged 60-69 years with active or convalescent COVID-19.

The table lists this clone with a few counts. V usage is TRBV6-2 or TRBV6-3 and J usage is TRBJ2-1; TRBD2 agrees at 11 bases. CDR1 is MNHEY, CDR2 SVGEGT, per germline. The CDR3 covers 18 residues. The trim removed 0 bases at V and 5 bases at J, leaving 9 bases unmatched. CDR3 bases: TGTGCCAGCAGTTACTCGATGGGCCTAGCGGGAGGCCACAATGAGCAGTTCTTC. Residues: CASSYSMGLAGGHNEQFF.

The chain has TRBV7-3 and TRBJ2-5; tentatively, D is TRBD1 (5 bases). Germline CDR1 SGHTA, CDR2 FQGTGA. V was pared by 1 base and J by 1 base, with 10 bases between. The CDR3 covers 15 residues. CDR3 bases: TGTGCCAGCAGCTTAAATACAGGCCTCCAAGAGACCCAGTACTTC. Translating gives CASSLNTGLQETQYF.

The gene calls are TRBV2 and TRBJ1-4; a possible D gene is TRBD1 (6 bases). The CDR3 is 14 amino acids. Trimming shortened V by 7 bases and J by 10 bases, and 19 bases separated the two germline ends. CDR1 and CDR2 (germline): SNHLY, FYNNEI. The CDR3 region is CASKTRTVGGKLFF. The CDR3 nucleotides are TGTGCCAGCAAGACACGGACAGTTGGGGGAAAACTGTTTTTT.

This clone was detected once. The chain uses TRBV5-6 and TRBJ2-7, with D possibly TRBD1 on 6 matching bases. Trimming left V 4 bases short and J 3 bases short, with 11 bases between. This CDR3 is 13 amino acids long. Germline lookup yields CDR1 SGHDT and CDR2 YYEEEE. The CDR3 sequence is CASSRTVFYEQYF. The CDR3, as DNA: TGTGCCAGCAGCCGGACAGTCTTCTACGAGCAGTACTTC.

Only a few counts were recorded for this clone. The CDR3 loop is CASRSPGSYEQYF. DNA for the CDR3: TGTGCCAGCAGAAGCCCGGGCTCCTACGAGCAGTACTTC. V and J are TRBV28 and TRBJ2-7; D call uncertain. The germline CDR1 and CDR2 sequences are MDHEN and SYDVKM. The CDR3 totals 13 residues. Trimming took 6 bases from V and 0 from J, leaving 9 bases between them.

The sample holds one count of this clone. Here the CDR3 reads CASSPRVTGTSGANVLTF. The CDR3 DNA follows: TGTGCCAGCAGCCCCAGGGTGACAGGGACCTCTGGGGCCAACGTCCTGACTTTC. V usage is TRBV7-2 and J usage is TRBJ2-6; 7 positions match TRBD1. CDR1 is SGHTA and CDR2 is FQGNSA in the germline V gene. The CDR3 runs 18 residues. V was clipped by 5 bases and J by 0 bases; unmatched bases: 10.

This chain links TRBV18 with TRBJ1-5; 8 bases line up with TRBD1. Per the germline V gene, CDR1 is KGHSH and CDR2 is LQKENI. V was pared by 2 bases and J by 7 bases, with 7 bases of the junction left unmatched. This CDR3 contains 15 residues. This CDR3 reads CASSPSGQGSQPQHF. DNA for the CDR3: TGTGCCAGCTCACCAAGTGGACAGGGCAGCCAGCCCCAGCATTTT. The full variable domain, in which reference TRBV18 and TRBJ1-5 provide the parts outside the CDR3, is NAGVMQNPRHLVRRRGQEARLRCSPMKGHSHVYWYRQLPEEGLKFMVYLQKENIIDESGMPKERFSAEFPKEGPSILRIQQVVRGDSAAYFCASSPSGQGSQPQHFGDGTRLSIL.

This clone turned up a few times. The gene calls are TRBV6-2 or TRBV6-3 and TRBJ1-1, with D possibly matching TRBD1 (5 bases). The CDR3 is 15 amino acids. Germline lookup yields CDR1 MNHEY and CDR2 SVGEGT. Trimming removed 0 bases from V and 4 bases from J, with 12 bases in between. CDR3 loop: CASSYSGGSGTEAFF. The CDR3 DNA reads as TGTGCCAGCAGTTACTCCGGGGGTAGTGGCACTGAAGCTTTCTTT.

This chain links TRBV10-3 with TRBJ1-5; D is unclear. Trimming shortened V by 6 bases and J by 7 bases, and 13 bases separated the two germline ends. Germline assignment: CDR1 ENHRY and CDR2 SYGVKD. CDR3 size: 13 residues. The CDR3 DNA is TGTGCCATCAGGACCGACCCGGGGCAGCCCCAGCATTTT. This sequence encodes CAIRTDPGQPQHF.

This chain uses TRBV4-3 with TRBJ2-7; tentative D call: TRBD2 (5 bases). Germline loops: CDR1 LGHNA, CDR2 YSLEER. Trimming stripped 1 base from V and 4 bases from J, with 20 bases between. The CDR3 sequence is 17 residues long. CDR3 nucleotide sequence: TGCGCCAGCAGCCAAGCCATCAGCCGGGCACGGGGTTACGAGCAGTACTTC. This translates into CASSQAISRARGYEQYF.

J is TRBJ2-7 and V is TRBV7-2; TRBD1 aligns across 9 bases. The CDR3 consists of 18 residues. V trimming: 0 bases; J trimming: 6 bases; junction bases outside the gene matches: 15. Looked up from germline, CDR1 is SGHTA and CDR2 is FQGNSA. For the CDR3, the DNA is TGTGCCAGCAGCTTAGCGGCCGGGGACAGGGCCCTGGGGCGCGAGCAGTACTTC. This codes for CASSLAAGDRALGREQYF.

This chain joins TRBV4-1 and TRBJ1-2; no firm D call. The CDR3 contains 15 residues. Germline CDR1 reads MGHRA; CDR2 reads YSYEKL. V gave up 0 bases and J gave up 4 bases, with 12 bases separating them. This CDR3 reads CASSQEPNRFYGYTF. CDR3 sequence (DNA): TGCGCCAGCAGCCAAGAACCAAACAGATTCTATGGCTACACCTTC.

There are a few counts of this clone. V gene TRBV28 combines with J gene TRBJ1-2; D is perhaps TRBD1 (6 bases). CDR3 length: 15 amino acids. The germline gives CDR1 MDHEN, CDR2 SYDVKM. V lost 2 bases, J lost 2 bases, and 12 bases lay in between. The CDR3 loop reads CASSLLGQLNYGYTF. The CDR3 nucleotides read TGTGCCAGCAGTTTACTGGGACAACTAAACTATGGCTACACCTTC.

This chain joins TRBV28 and TRBJ1-2; TRBD1 aligns across 9 bases. V lost 2 bases to trimming and J lost 7 bases; unmatched junction nucleotides: 2. This CDR3 is 13 amino acids long. Per germline, CDR1 MDHEN and CDR2 SYDVKM. Here the CDR3 DNA reads TGTGCCAGCAGTTTACGGACAGGGGTTGGCTACACCTTC. Its protein is CASSLRTGVGYTF.

This sequence joins TRBV30 and TRBJ2-7, with 10 positions matching TRBD2. The germline CDR1 and CDR2 sequences are GTSNPN and SVGIG (reference sequence). Trimming removed 0 bases from V and 5 bases from J; junction bases left unmatched: 13. This CDR3 has 17 residues. CDR3 DNA sequence: TGTGCCTGGAGTGTGGTTGGTAGAGCGGGAGGGCCCAACGAGCAGTACTTC. It codes for CAWSVVGRAGGPNEQYF.

This clone was counted between two and nine times. This chain joins TRBV3-1 (or the pseudogene TRBV3-2) and TRBJ2-1; 9 positions agree with TRBD2. The CDR3 runs 16 residues. Trimming cost V 1 base and J 2 bases; bases outside gene matches: 3. Germline V gene lookup returns CDR1 LGHDT and CDR2 YNNKEL (reference sequence). CDR3: CASSQAPSGAYNEQFF. Written as DNA, the CDR3 is TGTGCCAGCAGCCAAGCACCTAGCGGGGCCTACAATGAGCAGTTCTTC.

The rearrangement links TRBV20-1 to TRBJ1-1; D gene unclear. This CDR3 comprises 15 residues. In germline, CDR1 is DFQATT, CDR2 SNEGSKA (reference sequence). The germline V and J ends were trimmed by 3 bases and 3 bases, with 17 bases remaining between them. The CDR3 sequence: CSASPGVVWHTEAFF. The CDR3 DNA is TGCAGTGCTAGTCCGGGAGTGGTTTGGCACACTGAAGCTTTCTTT.

The chain uses TRBV6-5 and TRBJ1-3; D is ambiguous. CDR3 size: 14 residues. In germline, CDR1 is MNHEY, CDR2 SVGAGI. V was cut by 5 bases and J by 0 bases, with 8 bases left in between. CDR3 nucleotide sequence: TGTGCCAGCAGTCGAGAGCTCTCTGGAAACACCATATATTTT. Amino acid sequence: CASSRELSGNTIYF.

The chain uses TRBV5-4 and TRBJ1-6; 9 nucleotides agree with TRBD1. The CDR3 extends over 16 amino acids. In germline, CDR1 is SGHNT, CDR2 YYREEE (reference sequence). Unmatched junction bases numbered 6, after V lost 2 bases and J lost 6 bases. The CDR3 bases are TGTGCCAGCAGCTTTTACAGGGGGCCGGGTAATTCACCCCTCCACTTT. This translates into CASSFYRGPGNSPLHF.